This entry lists 3 T cell receptor beta chains sequenced from one sample in a study of blood T cell repertoires in COVID-19. Only in-frame clones appear in the TCRdb table, and some are missing; sequencing was by immunoSEQ multiplex PCR. This table has 430,000 or so clones, around 87% appearing once. Sequencing was carried out using PBMCs or T cells enriched from blood (not recorded which). The source is a woman aged 40-49 years who had recovered from COVID-19.

The V call is TRBV21-1, the J call TRBJ2-1; the D call in the table, TRBD1, was not verified against the DNA. TRBV21-1 is an annotated pseudogene. The CDR3 is 15 amino acids. CDR3 bases: TGTGCCAGCAGCAAAGCGGGGGCTGTCTACAATGAGCAGTTCTTC. Its protein is CASSKAGAVYNEQFF.

This CDR3 reads CASSRSGGRNTEAFF. DNA of the CDR3: TGTGCCAGCAGCCGCAGTGGGGGGAGAAACACTGAAGCTTTCTTT. This chain links TRBV6-5 with TRBJ1-1, with D possibly being TRBD1 (5 bases). Per germline, CDR1 MNHEY and CDR2 SVGAGI. Trimming removed 6 bases from V and 2 bases from J, with 16 bases in between. The CDR3 has 15 amino acids.

This clone was picked up one time. Other DNA sequences in the sample encode the same CDR3. The chain recombines TRBV27 with TRBJ2-1, with D possibly being TRBD1 (5 bases). Germline V CDR1 and CDR2: MNHEY, SMNVEV (reference sequence). V was cut by 3 bases and J by 3 bases, with 9 bases left in between. There are 14 residues in the CDR3. The CDR3 DNA is TGTGCCAGCAGTTTGGATAGGGGCTACAATGAGCAGTTCTTC. Its protein is CASSLDRGYNEQFF.